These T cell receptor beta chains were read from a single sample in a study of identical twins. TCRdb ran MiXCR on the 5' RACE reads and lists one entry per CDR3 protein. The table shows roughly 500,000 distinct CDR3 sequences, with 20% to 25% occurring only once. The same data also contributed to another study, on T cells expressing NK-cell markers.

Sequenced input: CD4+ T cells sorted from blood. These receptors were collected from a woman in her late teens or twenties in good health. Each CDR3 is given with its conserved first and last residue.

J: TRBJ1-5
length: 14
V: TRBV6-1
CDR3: CASSTRQGNQPQHF

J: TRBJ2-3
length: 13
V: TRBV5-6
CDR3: CASSLPSTDTQYF

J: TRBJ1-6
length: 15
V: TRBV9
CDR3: CASSVGPETGSPLHF

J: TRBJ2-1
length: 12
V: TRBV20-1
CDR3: CSGTSGHNEQFF

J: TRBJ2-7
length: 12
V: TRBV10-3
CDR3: CAIGPAFYEQYF

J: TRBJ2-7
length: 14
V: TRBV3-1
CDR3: CASRAGQGVGEQYF

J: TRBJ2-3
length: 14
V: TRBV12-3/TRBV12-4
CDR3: CASRETSGTDTQYF

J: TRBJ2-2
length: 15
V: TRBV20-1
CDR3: CSASGTGKNTGELFF

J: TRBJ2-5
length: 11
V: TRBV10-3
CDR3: CAINTGETQYF

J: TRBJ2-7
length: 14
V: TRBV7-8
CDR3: CASSSGTGTYEQYF

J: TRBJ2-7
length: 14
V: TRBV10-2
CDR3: CASSGGQTTYEQYF

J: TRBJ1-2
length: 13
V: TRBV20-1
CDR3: CSARVEYKAGYTF

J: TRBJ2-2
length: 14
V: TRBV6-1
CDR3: CASRILAGPGELFF

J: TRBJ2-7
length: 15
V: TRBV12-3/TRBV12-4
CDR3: CASRGTGTFPHEQYF

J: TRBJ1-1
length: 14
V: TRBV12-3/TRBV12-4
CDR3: CASSLWGRGTEAFF

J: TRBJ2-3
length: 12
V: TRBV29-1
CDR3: CSVEPGTDTQYF

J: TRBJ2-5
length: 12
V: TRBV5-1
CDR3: CASSTGQETQYF

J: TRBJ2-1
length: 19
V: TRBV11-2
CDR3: CASSGKGTSGALSYNEQFF

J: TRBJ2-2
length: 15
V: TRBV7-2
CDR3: CASSTGVEKTGELFF

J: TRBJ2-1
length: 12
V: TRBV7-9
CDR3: CASSLDSWEQFF

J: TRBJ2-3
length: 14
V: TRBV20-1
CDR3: CSAPRTSGKDTQYF

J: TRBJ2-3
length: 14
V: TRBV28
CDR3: CASSLGISTDTQYF

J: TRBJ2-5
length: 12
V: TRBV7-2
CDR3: CASSSSPETQYF

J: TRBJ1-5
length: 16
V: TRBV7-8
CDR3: CASSLGRDSSNQPQHF

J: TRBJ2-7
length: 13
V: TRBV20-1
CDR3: CSVGGQATYEQYF

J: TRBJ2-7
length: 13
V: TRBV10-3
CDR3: CAISEGQPYEQYF

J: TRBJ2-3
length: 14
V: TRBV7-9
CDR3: CASSRLANLDTQYF

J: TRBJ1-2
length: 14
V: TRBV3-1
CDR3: CASSHFISMAGYTF